The rows below give T cell receptor beta chains drawn from one sample of a study of cytomegalovirus exposure and HLA in healthy donors. TCRdb's table, derived via immunoSEQ multiplex PCR, lists solely in-frame clones and lacks some. The sample lists some 190,000 clones; about three quarters were seen once. What was sequenced was PBMCs. These receptors all stem from a man younger than 35 in good health and CMV-seronegative. Both conserved end residues are part of each CDR3. D genes are given only for firm matches. The size of a clone is reported for some rows only, either as once, few or many, or as a class for expanded clones.

V: TRBV6-5; D: .; size: few; J: TRBJ1-1; DNA: TGTGCCAGCAGTTTAGGACAGAACACTGAAGCTTTCTTT; CDR3: CASSLGQNTEAFF
V: TRBV4-3; D: .; size: .; J: TRBJ2-1; DNA: TGCGCCAGCAGCCAGGAATCGGGACACCAGTTCTTC; CDR3: CASSQESGHQFF
V: TRBV4-2; D: TRBD1; size: .; J: TRBJ2-7; DNA: TGTGCCAGCAGCCAAGAGCAGGGGGTAGGAGGAGAGCAGTACTTC; CDR3: CASSQEQGVGGEQYF
V: TRBV2; D: .; size: once; J: TRBJ1-5; DNA: TGTGCCAGCAGGGGAGGGGTAAGCAATCAGCCCCAGCATTTT; CDR3: CASRGGVSNQPQHF
V: TRBV7-2; D: .; size: .; J: TRBJ1-6; DNA: TGTGCCAGCAGCTTAGGGGGAGGGGCACTTAATTCACCCCTCCACTTT; CDR3: CASSLGGGALNSPLHF
V: TRBV14; D: TRBD2; size: .; J: TRBJ2-3; DNA: TGTGCCAGCAGCCAAGATTGGGGGGGAGATACGCAGTATTTT; CDR3: CASSQDWGGDTQYF
V: TRBV12-2; D: .; size: .; J: TRBJ2-7; DNA: TGTGCAAGTCGCCCAACTAGCGGCAACTCCTACGAGCAGTACTTC; CDR3: CASRPTSGNSYEQYF
V: TRBV4-2; D: .; size: .; J: TRBJ1-1; DNA: TGTGCCAGCAGTCCCGGCGGGGACACTGAAGCTTTCTTT; CDR3: CASSPGGDTEAFF
V: TRBV7-2; D: TRBD2; size: few; J: TRBJ2-7; DNA: TGTGCCAGCAGCTCAAGCATCCTAGCGGGGGCCCCCTACGAGCAGTACTTC; CDR3: CASSSSILAGAPYEQYF
V: TRBV18; D: .; size: .; J: TRBJ1-2; DNA: TGTGCCAGCTCACCAAGCGACTATGGCTACACCTTC; CDR3: CASSPSDYGYTF
V: TRBV30; D: .; size: .; J: TRBJ2-7; DNA: TGTGCCTGGAGCAGGGAATCCTACGAGCAGTACTTC; CDR3: CAWSRESYEQYF
V: TRBV30; D: .; size: once; J: TRBJ1-6; DNA: TGTGCCTGGAGGAGACTGAGCTCCTATAATTCACCCCTCCACTTT; CDR3: CAWRRLSSYNSPLHF
V: TRBV27; D: .; size: once; J: TRBJ2-5; DNA: TGTGCCAGCAGTTTAATAGGGGAAGGAGAGACCCAGTACTTC; CDR3: CASSLIGEGETQYF
V: TRBV19; D: .; size: once; J: TRBJ1-1; DNA: TGTGCCAGTAGTATCCCCCACAGGGTCAACACTGAAGCTTTCTTT; CDR3: CASSIPHRVNTEAFF
V: TRBV2; D: .; size: .; J: TRBJ1-2; DNA: TGTGCCAGCAGTGACCTCGACAGGTGGGGCTACACCTTC; CDR3: CASSDLDRWGYTF
V: TRBV4-1; D: TRBD1; size: .; J: TRBJ2-7; DNA: TGCGCCAGCAGCCACGGACAGGGGGCCTCCTCCTACGAGCAGTACTTC; CDR3: CASSHGQGASSYEQYF
V: TRBV27; D: .; size: .; J: TRBJ2-2; DNA: TGTGCCACCACCCGACTGGGCCAGGGGCGCAACACCGGGGAGCTGTTTTTT; CDR3: CATTRLGQGRNTGELFF
V: TRBV9; D: TRBD2; size: .; J: TRBJ2-1; DNA: TGTGCCAGCAGCGCCGAACTAGCGGGATACAATGAGCAGTTCTTC; CDR3: CASSAELAGYNEQFF
V: TRBV11-2; D: .; size: .; J: TRBJ2-3; DNA: TGTGCCAGCGGGGCGACCGTAGATACGCAGTATTTT; CDR3: CASGATVDTQYF
V: TRBV5-6; D: .; size: once; J: TRBJ1-2; DNA: TGTGCCAGCAGCCCCCCAGGGATTTATGGCTACACCTTC; CDR3: CASSPPGIYGYTF
V: TRBV4-2; D: TRBD1; size: .; J: TRBJ1-3; DNA: TGTGCCAGCAGCCAAGATCTTGGCAGGGGGGCTGGAAACACCATATATTTT; CDR3: CASSQDLGRGAGNTIYF
V: TRBV19; D: TRBD1; size: .; J: TRBJ2-7; DNA: TGTGCCAGTAGTGCCCCCGACAGGGGGCACGAGCAGTACTTC; CDR3: CASSAPDRGHEQYF
V: TRBV30; D: .; size: .; J: TRBJ1-4; DNA: TGTGCCTGGAGTGGGGACTTTGGAACTAATGAAAAACTGTTTTTT; CDR3: CAWSGDFGTNEKLFF
V: TRBV9; D: TRBD2; size: .; J: TRBJ2-5; DNA: TGTGCCAGCAGCGTAGTCCCTAGCGGAGAGACCCAGTACTTC; CDR3: CASSVVPSGETQYF
V: TRBV11-2; D: TRBD2; size: .; J: TRBJ2-3; DNA: TGTGCCAGCAGCTTTCGACTAGCGGATACAGATACGCAGTATTTT; CDR3: CASSFRLADTDTQYF
V: TRBV5-1; D: .; size: .; J: TRBJ1-1; DNA: TGCGCCAGCAGCTCAGGATATTCGAACACTGAAGCTTTCTTT; CDR3: CASSSGYSNTEAFF
V: TRBV15; D: .; size: .; J: TRBJ1-5; DNA: TGTGCCACCAGCAGAGGCGGGGCCGCTCAGCCCCAGCATTTT; CDR3: CATSRGGAAQPQHF
V: TRBV5-6; D: TRBD1; size: .; J: TRBJ2-3; DNA: TGTGCCAGCAGCCGGGGACAGGGTTATTGGGATACGCAGTATTTT; CDR3: CASSRGQGYWDTQYF
V: TRBV19; D: .; size: .; J: TRBJ2-5; DNA: TGTGCCAGTTCCGGGACAAGACTGACCCAGTACTTC; CDR3: CASSGTRLTQYF
V: TRBV5-4; D: TRBD2; size: few; J: TRBJ2-5; DNA: TGTGCCAGCAGCGGTGTCGTGGGACTAGCGGGAGAAGAGACCCAGTACTTC; CDR3: CASSGVVGLAGEETQYF
V: TRBV30; D: TRBD1; size: .; J: TRBJ2-7; DNA: TGTGCCTGGAGTGTGCCCAACAGGGGGCGGTACGAGCAGTACTTC; CDR3: CAWSVPNRGRYEQYF
V: TRBV5-3; D: TRBD1; size: few; J: TRBJ1-2; DNA: TGTGCCAGAAGCCCGGACAGGGAGACTGGCTACACCTTC; CDR3: CARSPDRETGYTF
V: TRBV19; D: .; size: .; J: TRBJ2-3; DNA: TGTGCCAGTACCTGGGACTCAGGGACAGATACGCAGTATTTT; CDR3: CASTWDSGTDTQYF
V: TRBV11-2; D: TRBD1; size: .; J: TRBJ1-5; DNA: TGTGCCAGCAGTTTCCGGGACAGCGGGAGCAATCAGCCCCAGCATTTT; CDR3: CASSFRDSGSNQPQHF
V: TRBV5-1; D: .; size: .; J: TRBJ1-1; DNA: TGCGCCAGCAGCTTGGCCTCAGGGGTGTTAGGGGGAGCTTTCTTT; CDR3: CASSLASGVLGGAFF
V: TRBV30; D: .; size: .; J: TRBJ1-1; DNA: TGTGCCTGGAGTGCAGGGCCTTTGAACACTGAAGCTTTCTTT; CDR3: CAWSAGPLNTEAFF
V: TRBV7-3; D: TRBD1; size: .; J: TRBJ2-2; DNA: TGTGCCAGCAGCCCCGGGACAGTCGGCGGGGAGCTGTTTTTT; CDR3: CASSPGTVGGELFF
V: TRBV30; D: .; size: .; J: TRBJ2-7; DNA: TGTGCCTGGAGTCACGGAGGGAGCTCCTACGAGCAGTACTTC; CDR3: CAWSHGGSSYEQYF
V: TRBV15; D: .; size: few; J: TRBJ2-2; DNA: TGTGCCACCAGGAAGTCCGGAGGCGGGGAGCTGTTTTTT; CDR3: CATRKSGGGELFF
V: TRBV7-8; D: TRBD2; size: .; J: TRBJ2-7; DNA: TGTGCCAGCAGCTTATTCGGGAGGGTCGACGAGCAGTACTTC; CDR3: CASSLFGRVDEQYF
V: TRBV11-2; D: .; size: .; J: TRBJ2-7; DNA: TGTGCCAGCAGCTTAACCAGGGGCCAGACTACCAGGGAGCAGTACTTC; CDR3: CASSLTRGQTTREQYF
V: TRBV6-5; D: TRBD1; size: .; J: TRBJ2-7; DNA: TGTGCCAGCAGTTACTCCACCGGACAGGTCGGCTACGAGCAGTACTTC; CDR3: CASSYSTGQVGYEQYF
V: TRBV15; D: .; size: .; J: TRBJ2-5; DNA: .; CDR3: CATSRDFRGQGISQETQYF
V: TRBV7-2; D: .; size: .; J: TRBJ2-2; DNA: TGTGCCAGCAGCCTAGGACGTTCGGGGTCGGGCACCGGGGAGCTGTTTTTT; CDR3: CASSLGRSGSGTGELFF
V: TRBV7-9; D: TRBD2; size: .; J: TRBJ2-7; DNA: TGTGCCAGCAGCCGTTCCGGGACTAGCCGTCAATACGAGCAGTACTTC; CDR3: CASSRSGTSRQYEQYF
V: TRBV5-1; D: .; size: .; J: TRBJ2-1; DNA: TGCGCCAGCAGCTTAGGGCAGGGTAATATAAATGAGCAGTTCTTC; CDR3: CASSLGQGNINEQFF
V: TRBV20-1; D: .; size: .; J: TRBJ2-5; DNA: TGCGGGCGTAACGGAGAGACCCAGTACTTC; CDR3: CGRNGETQYF
V: TRBV14; D: TRBD1; size: .; J: TRBJ1-6; DNA: TGTGCCAGCAGCCTCCGCAGACAGGGGGGGAATTCACCCCTCCACTTT; CDR3: CASSLRRQGGNSPLHF
V: TRBV13; D: TRBD2; size: .; J: TRBJ2-1; DNA: TGTGCCAGCAGCGCTAGCGGGGGCCGCCGCGGTGAGCAGTTCTTC; CDR3: CASSASGGRRGEQFF
V: TRBV5-6; D: TRBD1; size: .; J: TRBJ2-7; DNA: TGTGCCAGCAGCTGGGTACCCCCCCAACAGGGGGCGCGGGAGCAGTACTTC; CDR3: CASSWVPPQQGAREQYF
V: TRBV2; D: .; size: .; J: TRBJ1-2; DNA: TGTGCCACCCAGGGAAACTATGGCTACACCTTC; CDR3: CATQGNYGYTF
V: TRBV6-1; D: .; size: once; J: TRBJ1-2; DNA: TGTGCCAGCGCGAGGGCGGCTAACTATGGCTACACCTTC; CDR3: CASARAANYGYTF
V: TRBV4-3; D: TRBD2; size: .; J: TRBJ2-3; DNA: TGCGCCAGCAGCCAAGATGCGATTAATTCGGGACTAGCGGTTGGCACAGATACGCAGTATTTT; CDR3: CASSQDAINSGLAVGTDTQYF
V: TRBV6-1; D: TRBD1; size: .; J: TRBJ1-1; DNA: TGTGCCAGCAGGACCGGGACAGGTGAGACTGAAGCTTTCTTT; CDR3: CASRTGTGETEAFF
V: TRBV11-2; D: .; size: .; J: TRBJ2-7; DNA: TGTGCCAGCAGCTTAGGGAGACCCACCTACGAGCAGTACTTC; CDR3: CASSLGRPTYEQYF
V: TRBV6-5; D: .; size: .; J: TRBJ2-5; DNA: TGTGCCAGCAACCTCGGGGAGACCCAGTACTTC; CDR3: CASNLGETQYF
V: TRBV9; D: .; size: few; J: TRBJ1-3; DNA: TGTGCCAGCAGCGCAGTAGGGGCAGGCTCTAAAGGAAACACCATATATTTT; CDR3: CASSAVGAGSKGNTIYF
V: TRBV30; D: .; size: .; J: TRBJ1-1; DNA: TGTGCCTGGGGCGGACAGTTAATGAACACTGAAGCTTTCTTT; CDR3: CAWGGQLMNTEAFF
V: TRBV2; D: TRBD1; size: .; J: TRBJ1-5; DNA: TGTGCCAGCAGCGGACGACAGGGGGCGAGTCAGCCCCAGCATTTT; CDR3: CASSGRQGASQPQHF
V: TRBV4-1; D: .; size: .; J: TRBJ2-7; DNA: TGCGCCAGCAGCCTATCGGCGGAAAGCTCCTACGAGCAGTACTTC; CDR3: CASSLSAESSYEQYF